The source of this TCR beta chain is a study of CD8+ T cells in alopecia areata listed by TCRdb under 2018. Broadly, across the study: Treated patients were enrolled in an open-label pilot trial of oral tofacitinib, 5 to 10 mg twice daily, for moderate-to-severe alopecia areata. Patients received tofacitinib for 6 to 18 months and were then followed off drug for 6 months to check for delayed response and recurrence. In treated patients, disease severity was measured using the SALT score, which gives the percentage of scalp surface area affected. High-throughput TCRbeta sequencing was used to examine T cell clonal expansion in alopecia areata in both the C3H/HeJ mouse model and human patients. In humans, TCRbeta sequencing was performed on scalp tissue and on sorted CD4+ and CD8+ peripheral blood T cells from healthy controls and from patients with patchy or totalis/universalis alopecia areata. Tofacitinib-treated patients had biopsies at baseline and at 4 and 24 weeks of treatment, with a later scalp biopsy in several patients. Clonality in the scalp was compared among normal scalp (n=4), patchy alopecia areata scalp (n=8), and alopecia totalis/universalis scalp (n=8). RNA was extracted with the PAXgene miRNA kit for fixed scalp, the miRNeasy kit for PBMCs, and the RNeasy kit for mouse skin. immunoSEQ multiplex PCR using 35 Vbeta forward primers and 13 Jbeta reverse primers was used to amplify TCRbeta CDR3 regions.

V lost 1 base and J lost 4 bases; the stretch between them is 10 bases long. Inclusive of the bounding cysteine and phenylalanine, the CDR3 is 15 residues long. Only the CDR3 DNA is retained, 45 bases long and in frame from the first base. In the germline V gene, CDR1 corresponds to MGHRA and CDR2 to YSYEKL. This clone was observed once. It has no known antigen specificity. No base quality values were provided; no much bigger clone lies one nucleotide off. To prepare the library, the immunoSEQ multiplex PCR assay was applied. For TCR sequencing, RNA was extracted from every sample and reverse transcribed into cDNA to serve as template. SuperScript III was used for first-strand cDNA synthesis, primed with a 2:1 mix of oligo-dT and random hexamers. A synthetic immune receptor repertoire was used to gauge amplification bias, and whatever bias remained was removed computationally. Turning to the authors' computational methods: After raw reads were preprocessed to remove errors, the CDR3 was defined following IMGT conventions as running from the conserved cysteine to phenylalanine. Clonality was computed by normalizing Shannon entropy by log2 of the number of productive unique TCRs and subtracting the result from 1. Scalp TCRbeta sequences were cross-referenced with sorted blood CD4 and CD8 repertoires so that the CD4 or CD8 identity of scalp clones could be inferred. Held by TCRdb, this immuneACCESS table contains in-frame sequences only and omits some clones. Under half of the omission traces to an unresolved V gene where checked; the cause of the rest is unknown. D and trimming come from the DNA, and the V and J calls and clone size come from that table. The sample includes about 190,000 clones, with roughly 60% observed a single time. The ten largest account for approximately 1.3% of the sample.

The investigation overall reported the following: Because the treated cohort was small and had just a single nonresponder, larger studies are needed to establish links between baseline CD8+ expansion and response. Tofacitinib significantly lowered scalp clonality and the number of expanded CD8+ clones among the top 100 scalp clones. Unlike mouse skin, which is dominated by gammadelta T cells, normal human skin has resident alphabeta T cells that are also sequenced, and this complicates analysis of the scalp TCR repertoire. Many expanded lesional clones persisted in scalp and blood during tofacitinib treatment, which may partly explain relapse after stopping treatment. Shared TCR sequences between patients were less evident than in mice, which may be partly attributable to HLA diversity in the patient population. Compared with normal scalp, lesional scalp, particularly in alopecia totalis/universalis, had higher clonality and more expanded CD8+ clones, which suggests antigenic drive.

The treatment or condition label, read with the paper, signifies: oral pan-JAK inhibitor, 5-10 mg twice daily. Lesional scalp punch biopsies and peripheral blood were collected from alopecia areata patients. PBMCs were separated by density centrifugation and stained for CD3, CD4 and CD8, after which CD4+ and CD8+ T cells were sorted on a FACSAria. The source is a human donor with alopecia areata. Sequences were derived from CD4+ T cells sorted from blood, sampled between weeks 47 and 50, from a patient treated with tofacitinib. The rearrangement joined TRBV4-1 to TRBJ2-2, with the D gene call left open. The CDR3 sequence is CASSQGGVGTGELFF. The sequenced DNA: TGCGCCAGCAGCCAAGGTGGGGTCGGCACCGGGGAGCTGTTTTTT.